These T cell receptor beta chains were read from a single sample in a study of radiation and T cells in renal cell carcinoma. TCRdb's copy holds only in-frame clones and misses some; the assay was immunoSEQ multiplex PCR. The sample yields some 44,000 clones, about 82% seen once. The sample in question was blood, obtained from a patient whose treatment included radiotherapy and nephrectomy. Receptors originate from a woman aged 70-85 years with renal cell carcinoma. Both conserved end residues are part of each CDR3. Each record gives: clone size, J gene, D gene, V gene, CDR3 DNA, CDR3 protein. D genes are given only for firm matches. Size values are once, few and many counts, or a class for expanded clones, and some rows have none.

-	TRBJ2-3	-	TRBV5-1	TGCGCCAGCAGACTCCCCACAGGGACCGCAGATACGCAGTATTTT	CASRLPTGTADTQYF
-	TRBJ1-2	-	TRBV19	TGTGCCAGTAGTATTGCAGACACGTTATATGGCTACACCTTC	CASSIADTLYGYTF
once	TRBJ2-7	TRBD1	TRBV6-5	TGTGCCAGCAGCTTCGACAGGGGCGTCGCCTACGAGCAGTACTTC	CASSFDRGVAYEQYF
-	TRBJ2-7	-	TRBV11-2	TGTGCCAGCAACATAGCGGAGGCCTACGAGCAGTACTTC	CASNIAEAYEQYF
-	TRBJ2-5	-	TRBV25-1	TGTGCCAGCAGTGAAGGGAAAGGGCCAGAGACCCAGTACTTC	CASSEGKGPETQYF
-	TRBJ2-3	-	TRBV6-5	TGTGCCAGCAGTTACTCGAGGCTAGCAGCGGATACGCAGTATTTT	CASSYSRLAADTQYF
-	TRBJ2-3	TRBD2	TRBV5-1	TGCGCCAGCAGCTCCCGACTAGCGGGGGATTTCACAGATACGCAGTATTTT	CASSSRLAGDFTDTQYF
-	TRBJ2-5	-	TRBV2	TGTGCCAGCGGGGTAGAGACCCAGTACTTC	CASGVETQYF
-	TRBJ1-5	-	TRBV15	TGTGCCACCAGCAGAGGCACGGCCGTGAGAGGACAGCCCCAGCATTTT	CATSRGTAVRGQPQHF
-	TRBJ1-4	-	TRBV7-9	TGTGCCAGCAGCCCAAATGGACAGTTAAATGAAAAACTGTTTTTT	CASSPNGQLNEKLFF
-	TRBJ2-1	TRBD1	TRBV18	TGTGCCAGCTCTCAGGGGGCGAGCTCCTACAATGAGCAGTTCTTC	CASSQGASSYNEQFF
once	TRBJ1-4	-	TRBV7-9	TGTGCCAGCAGCCAAAACGGGGAACCTAATGAAAAACTGTTTTTT	CASSQNGEPNEKLFF
-	TRBJ1-2	-	TRBV7-9	TGTGCCAGCAGCCCCCTAGAGGGGGTCGGGAACTATGGCTACACCTTC	CASSPLEGVGNYGYTF
-	TRBJ1-1	-	TRBV9	TGTGCCAGCAGCGTAGACTACACCATGAACACTGAAGCTTTCTTT	CASSVDYTMNTEAFF
-	TRBJ2-3	TRBD2	TRBV2	TGTGCCAGCAGTGACTGGACTAGAGCAGATACGCAGTATTTT	CASSDWTRADTQYF
few	TRBJ1-1	-	TRBV30	TGTGCCTGGGCCCGGGCCGTAAACACTGAAGCTTTCTTT	CAWARAVNTEAFF
-	TRBJ1-2	-	TRBV28	TGTGCCAGCAGCCCGGGAGACTATGGCTACACCTTC	CASSPGDYGYTF
-	TRBJ2-6	TRBD1	TRBV19	TGTGCCAGTAGTGGAGAGAGGGGGCGCGGGGCCAACGTCCTGACTTTC	CASSGERGRGANVLTF
-	TRBJ2-2	-	TRBV6-5	TGTGCCAGCAGTTACTCGGGCACCGGGGAGCTGTTTTTT	CASSYSGTGELFF
-	TRBJ2-1	-	TRBV15	TGTGCCACCGGCTCCAACAGGGTCAGCCCCAATGAGCAGTTCTTC	CATGSNRVSPNEQFF
-	TRBJ2-7	TRBD1	TRBV5-5	TGTGCCAGCAGCACGACAGGGTTCTACGAGCAGTACTTC	CASSTTGFYEQYF
-	TRBJ2-2	TRBD2	TRBV7-3	TGTGCCAGCAGGGATAGCGGGGGAGCGACCGGGGAGCTGTTTTTT	CASRDSGGATGELFF
-	TRBJ2-5	TRBD1	TRBV5-6	TGTGCCAGCAGCTTGGTGGGACAGCGCCAAGAGACCCAGTACTTC	CASSLVGQRQETQYF